The clone carrying this TCR beta chain was found a few times. Its antigen is unidentified. The CDR3 covers 16 residues. Germline lookup yields CDR1 SGHRS and CDR2 YFSETQ. The ends lost 0 bases at V and 3 bases at J; junction bases unmatched: 7. These data come from a study of identical twins. Study-level points and caveats: The study found weaker excess twin sharing in beta out-of-frame sequences. In monozygotic twins, models underestimated the sharing of out-of-frame TCR alpha. Low generation-probability sequences were in excess among twin-shared out-of-frame alpha sequences. Insertions were reduced in abundant cord blood beta clonotypes but not in memory repertoires.

TCRdb re-called the 5' RACE reads through MiXCR, storing one row per CDR3 protein. The top ten hold under 2% of the sample, which has 750,000 to 950,000 distinct CDR3 sequences, about 12% seen once. These data are also associated with another study on yellow fever vaccine responses in identical twins.

This chain links TRBV5-1 with TRBJ1-1; 8 bases fit TRBD1. The sequencing input was PBMCs. The clonotype comes from a woman under 30 in good health. CDR3 sequence (DNA): TGCGCCAGCAGCTTGGTCGGGACAGGACGATACACTGAAGCTTTCTTT. Residues: CASSLVGTGRYTEAFF.